Reported below is one TCR beta chain. Its target is unknown. This record comes from a study of vaccination and CD4 T cells after COVID-19. On the study more broadly: Culture controls were given either a CEFX pool, an HIV-1 Nef pool, or no peptide.

Stated treatment: roughly 11-day PBMC culture with coronavirus spike peptide pools or control peptides (ViraFEST assay). Peptide pools at 9.5 to 10 ug/ml and IL-2 at about 9.6 IU/ml were added to cultures of a few million PBMCs per well. The germline V gene encodes CDR1 MNHEY and CDR2 SMNVEV (reference sequence). V lost 5 bases, J lost 8 bases, and 16 bases lay in between. The CDR3 is made up of 15 amino acids. The study sequenced cultured CD4+ T cell DNA using the Oncomine TCR Beta short-read assay. From cultured CD4+ T cells, genomic DNA was extracted. TCRdb re-analysed the PCR reads in MiXCR, keeping a single row per CDR3 protein. The sample consists of approximately 16,000 distinct CDR3 sequences, 57% of them appearing once. Findings of the study overall: Spike mono-reactivity was found in 304 of the 307 vaccine-specific clones identified in convalescent patients.

The sample comprised CD4+ T cells from blood, cultured in vitro. V usage is TRBV27 and J usage is TRBJ1-6; D is perhaps TRBD1 (5 bases). This TCR derives from a human donor who had recovered from COVID-19. CDR3 sequence (DNA): TGTGCCAGCAGTCTCCGAGGGACGGACTATTCACCCCTCCACTTT. Encoded protein: CASSLRGTDYSPLHF.